The 6 T cell receptor beta chains given below trace back to one sample, sequenced in a study of T cells in Graves' hyperthyroidism and ophthalmopathy. RNA transcripts gave rise to amplified TCR beta CDR3 regions. An initial round of RT-PCR targeting the TCR CDR3 relied on the HTBI primer set. Using its own MiXCR run on the multiplex PCR reads, TCRdb lists one record per CDR3 protein. The sample records about 720,000 distinct CDR3 sequences, about a sixth being singletons. The specimen sequenced was blood. These receptors originate from a man aged 18 to 29 with Graves' hyperthyroidism.

This clonotype has a handful of counts. This chain uses TRBV29-1 with TRBJ1-4; maybe TRBD1 (6 bases). V lost 5 bases and J lost 5, with 12 bases in between. This CDR3 has 13 amino acids. Germline V gene lookup returns CDR1 SQVTM and CDR2 ANQGSEA. The CDR3 nucleotides read TGCAGCGTTCACGCAGGGGCAAATGAAAAACTGTTTTTT. Translated: CSVHAGANEKLFF.

At least ten counts were recorded for this clonotype. J is TRBJ2-7 and V is TRBV28, with D hard to call. The CDR3 has 12 amino acids. Germline V gene data show CDR1 as MDHEN and CDR2 as SYDVKM. The V end lost 4 bases, the J end lost 4 bases, and 8 bases lay between the germline ends. The CDR3 DNA reads TGTGCCAGCAGTTCCGGTAGGTACGAGCAGTACTTC. It codes for CASSSGRYEQYF. The full variable domain, its missing parts supplied by reference TRBV28 and TRBJ2-7, is DVKVTQSSRYLVKRTGEKVFLECVQDMDHENMFWYRQDPGLGLRLIYFSYDVKMKEKGDIPEGYSVSREKKERFSLILESASTNQTSMYLCASSSGRYEQYFGPGTRLTVT.

The sample holds a few counts of this clonotype. Its ends do not fully match the called genes, so a read error is possible. The chain carries TRBV5-1 and TRBJ1-6, with D unclear. This CDR3 region has 16 residues. Per germline, CDR1 SGHRS and CDR2 YFSETQ. CDR3 coding DNA: TGCGCCAGCAGCAACAGCCTGCCGGGCTATGATTCACCCCTCCACTTT. This translates into CASSNSLPGYDSPLHF.

This clonotype was detected ten times or more. The chain couples TRBV2 to TRBJ1-1; the D is unclear. The CDR3 is made up of 15 amino acids. Germline loops: CDR1 SNHLY, CDR2 FYNNEI. V was trimmed by 2 bases and J by 5 bases, leaving 15 bases between them. The CDR3 loop is CASSELTPERTEAFF. Here the CDR3 DNA reads TGTGCCAGCAGTGAACTGACCCCGGAAAGGACTGAAGCTTTCTTT.

A few counts support this clonotype. The V and J genes are TRBV5-1 and TRBJ2-7; 7 bases match TRBD1. The germline CDR1 and CDR2 sequences are SGHRS and YFSETQ. With V trimmed by 4 bases and J by 2 bases, 15 bases remained unmatched. The CDR3 has 17 amino acids. This chain's CDR3 is CASSPSYRDRLTYEQYF. CDR3 DNA: TGCGCCAGCAGCCCCTCCTACCGGGACAGACTAACCTACGAGCAGTACTTC.

The chain has TRBV9 and TRBJ2-1, with D unresolved. V was clipped by 7 bases and J by 2 bases, with 7 bases between them. Germline-derived CDR1 and CDR2 are SGDLS and YYNGEE. CDR3 length: 12 residues. CDR3 protein: CASQGAYNEQFF. CDR3 DNA sequence: TGTGCCAGCCAAGGTGCCTACAATGAGCAGTTCTTC.